Each of the 7 T cell receptor beta chains below was sequenced from the same sample in a study of beta chain features in type 1 diabetes. Study-wide results and caveats: People with Type 1 diabetes carried modestly yet significantly shorter TCRB CDR3s in all four CD4+ subsets.

All of the isolated RNA was reverse transcribed, so expressed TCRB transcripts were sequenced. The data were produced by immunoSEQ multiplex PCR, yet TCRdb's version contains in-frame clones alone and is incomplete. The sample yields roughly 260,000 clones, about 11% seen once. Their specific antigens are unknown. The sample was naive CD4+ T cells from blood. The source of these receptors is a man in his thirties or forties with type 1 diabetes.

This clone was detected a few times. The genes are TRBV5-1 and TRBJ2-2; the match to TRBD2 covers 7 bases. The CDR3 runs to 15 residues. With V trimmed by 0 bases and J by 5 bases, 4 bases remained unmatched. CDR1 and CDR2 (germline): SGHRS, YFSETQ. The CDR3, as DNA: TGCGCCAGCAGCTTGGCGCTAGCGGAGACCGGGGAGCTGTTTTTT. It is translated as CASSLALAETGELFF.

This clone was seen a few times. The rearrangement uses TRBV5-1 and TRBJ2-2; TRBD2 agrees at 15 bases. This CDR3 spans 18 amino acids. CDR1 is SGHRS, CDR2 YFSETQ, per germline. After removal of 5 bases from V and 5 bases from J, the junction contained 10 bases not matched to a gene. CDR3 sequence reads: CASRLIEGLAGGTGELFF. In DNA, the CDR3 is TGCGCCAGCAGACTCATCGAGGGACTAGCGGGGGGAACCGGGGAGCTGTTTTTT.

The rearrangement joins TRBV7-9 to TRBJ2-7; D possibly corresponds to TRBD1 (6 bases). V was trimmed by 4 bases and J by 1 base, leaving 11 bases between them. Germline V gives CDR1 SEHNR, CDR2 FQNEAQ (reference sequence). The CDR3 contains 14 residues. The CDR3 DNA reads as TGTGCCAGCAGCTCTCGGACAGTTTCCTACGAGCAGTACTTC. Translating gives CASSSRTVSYEQYF.

This chain uses TRBV6-5 with TRBJ1-6; D gene ambiguous. This CDR3 spans 14 amino acids. V dropped 0 bases and J dropped 10 bases, with 10 bases sitting between them. Per the germline V gene, CDR1 is MNHEY and CDR2 is SVGAGI. CDR3 region: CASSYSGRNSPLHF. DNA of the CDR3: TGTGCCAGCAGTTACTCAGGGAGAAACTCACCCCTCCACTTT.

The CDR3 is CASSYAQGMGEQYF. DNA for the CDR3: TGTGCCAGCAGTTACGCCCAGGGTATGGGCGAGCAGTACTTC. This chain uses TRBV6-5 with TRBJ2-7; TRBD1 is a possible D gene (5 bases). Germline loops: CDR1 MNHEY, CDR2 SVGAGI. V was cut by 2 bases and J by 6 bases, with 14 bases left in between. The length of the CDR3 is 14 residues.

This clone occurred a few times. V and J are TRBV25-1 and TRBJ1-2; TRBD1 agrees at 7 bases. V trimming: 6 bases; J trimming: 2 bases; junction bases outside the gene matches: 9. This CDR3 contains 15 residues. Per germline, CDR1 MGHDK and CDR2 SYGVNS. DNA for the CDR3: TGTGCCAGCAGAACAACATCCAGGGGGAACTATGGCTACACCTTC. This sequence encodes CASRTTSRGNYGYTF.

The CDR3 region is CASSLGQGNTDTQYF. Written as DNA, the CDR3 is TGCGCCAGCAGCCTGGGACAGGGCAACACAGATACGCAGTATTTT. V usage is TRBV5-1 and J usage is TRBJ2-3, with TRBD1 matching over 9 bases. Looked up from germline, CDR1 is SGHRS and CDR2 is YFSETQ. Trimming at V came to 4 bases and at J to 2 bases, leaving 5 bases not matched to a gene. The CDR3 is 15 residues long.